The source of this TCR beta chain is a study of OX40 agonist ivuxolimab in advanced cancers. Study overall: Patients were treated with intravenous ivuxolimab, dosed at 0.01 to 10 mg/kg and infused every 2 weeks. Study-level points and caveats: Clones of CD4+ and CD8+ blood T cells grew by week 6 at doses of 0.1 to 3.0 mg/kg. The study did not work out the antigen specificity of the expanded peripheral T cells.

The investigators sampled blood at baseline, at cycle 4 day 1, and at cycle 7 day 1. Data came from immunoSEQ multiplex PCR; TCRdb stores just in-frame clones and leaves some out. The sample includes 53,000 or so clones, 79% of them seen just once. In regard to this clone: The antigen is unknown.

V shed 5 bases and J 1 base; nucleotides not matched to a gene: 12. The CDR3 has 18 amino acids. CDR1 SGHTA and CDR2 FQGNSA come from the germline V gene. The starting material was CD4+ or CD8+ T cells sorted from blood, obtained in a trial of the OX40 agonist ivuxolimab. This clonotype was obtained from an adult with an advanced solid tumor such as melanoma, head and neck, liver or kidney cancer. This chain links TRBV7-2 with TRBJ1-5, with 9 nucleotides matching TRBD1. The CDR3 DNA reads TGTGCCAGCAGCCCCGGGTTACAGGGGGCTATCAGCAATCAGCCCCAGCATTTT. Translated, it gives CASSPGLQGAISNQPQHF.